This TCR beta chain was observed in a study of immune evolution from preneoplasia to lung adenocarcinoma. The ends were cut back, 4 bases at V and 2 bases at J, with 18 bases in the middle. Germline V gene lookup returns CDR1 SGHNT and CDR2 YYREEE (reference sequence). There are 17 residues in the CDR3. Sequencing was performed with immunoSEQ multiplex PCR; in TCRdb, only in-frame clones are kept and a portion is missing. The sample carries approximately 9,000 clones, 70% to 90% recorded once. The sequencing input was FFPE minimally invasive lung adenocarcinoma tissue. This receptor was taken from a person aged 70 to 80 with lung adenocarcinoma. J is TRBJ2-2 and V is TRBV5-4; D may be TRBD2 (6 bases). DNA of the CDR3: TGTGCCAGCAGCCGTCCGGGACTTTTAAACAACACCGGGGAGCTGTTTTTT. Encoded protein: CASSRPGLLNNTGELFF.